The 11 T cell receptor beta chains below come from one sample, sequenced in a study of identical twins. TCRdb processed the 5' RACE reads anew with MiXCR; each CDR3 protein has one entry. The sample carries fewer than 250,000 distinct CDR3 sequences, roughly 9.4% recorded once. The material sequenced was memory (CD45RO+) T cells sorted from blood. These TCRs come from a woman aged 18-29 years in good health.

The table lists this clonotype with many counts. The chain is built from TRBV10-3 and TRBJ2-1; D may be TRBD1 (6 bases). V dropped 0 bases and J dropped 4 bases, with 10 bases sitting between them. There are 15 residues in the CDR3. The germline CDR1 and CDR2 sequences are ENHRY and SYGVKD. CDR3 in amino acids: CAISESGRGYNEQFF. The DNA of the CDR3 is TGTGCCATCAGTGAGTCGGGCAGGGGATACAATGAGCAGTTCTTC.

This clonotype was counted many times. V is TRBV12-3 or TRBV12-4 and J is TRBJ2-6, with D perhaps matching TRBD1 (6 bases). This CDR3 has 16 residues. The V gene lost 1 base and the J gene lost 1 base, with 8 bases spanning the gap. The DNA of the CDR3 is TGTGCCAGCAGTTTAGACAGGGAGTCTGGGGCCAACGTCCTGACTTTC. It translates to CASSLDRESGANVLTF.

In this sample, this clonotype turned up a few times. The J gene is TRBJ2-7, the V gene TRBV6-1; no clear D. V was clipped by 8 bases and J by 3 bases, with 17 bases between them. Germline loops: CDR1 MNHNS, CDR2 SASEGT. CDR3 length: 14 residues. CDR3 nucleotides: TGTGCCAGCTCCCCCAAAGGGCAGAGCTACGAGCAGTACTTC. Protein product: CASSPKGQSYEQYF.

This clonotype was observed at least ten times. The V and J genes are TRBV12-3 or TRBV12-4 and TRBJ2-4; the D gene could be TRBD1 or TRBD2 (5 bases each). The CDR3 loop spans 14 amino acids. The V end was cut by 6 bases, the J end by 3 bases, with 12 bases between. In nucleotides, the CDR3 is TGTGCCAGCAGCCCCCGGGACCTCAAAAACATTCAGTACTTC. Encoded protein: CASSPRDLKNIQYF.

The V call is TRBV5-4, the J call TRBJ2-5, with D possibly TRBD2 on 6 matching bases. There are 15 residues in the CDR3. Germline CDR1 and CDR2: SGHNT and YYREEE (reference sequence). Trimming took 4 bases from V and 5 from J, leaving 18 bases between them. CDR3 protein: CASSTSNSGRETQYF. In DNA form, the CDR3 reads TGTGCCAGCAGCACGTCGAACAGCGGGCGGGAGACCCAGTACTTC.

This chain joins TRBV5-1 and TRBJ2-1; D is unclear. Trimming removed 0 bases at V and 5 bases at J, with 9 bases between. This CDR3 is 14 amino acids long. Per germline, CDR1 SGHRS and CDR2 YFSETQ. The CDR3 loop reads CASSLDPANNEQFF. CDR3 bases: TGCGCCAGCAGCTTGGATCCAGCCAACAATGAGCAGTTCTTC.

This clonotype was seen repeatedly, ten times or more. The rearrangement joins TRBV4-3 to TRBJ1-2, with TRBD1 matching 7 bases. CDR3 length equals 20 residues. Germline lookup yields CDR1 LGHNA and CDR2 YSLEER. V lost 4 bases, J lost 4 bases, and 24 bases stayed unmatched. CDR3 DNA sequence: TGCGCCAGCAGCCTTCACCCAGGGCTGACAGGGTGGGGCTTGGGCTATGGCTACACCTTC. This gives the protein CASSLHPGLTGWGLGYGYTF.

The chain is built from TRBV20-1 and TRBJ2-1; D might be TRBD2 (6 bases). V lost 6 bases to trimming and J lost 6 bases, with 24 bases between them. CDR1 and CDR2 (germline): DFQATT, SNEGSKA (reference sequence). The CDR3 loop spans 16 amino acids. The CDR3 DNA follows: TGCAGTGCCCTCTCCCCCTACGGGAGCGACCTCAATGAGCAGTTCTTC. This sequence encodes CSALSPYGSDLNEQFF.

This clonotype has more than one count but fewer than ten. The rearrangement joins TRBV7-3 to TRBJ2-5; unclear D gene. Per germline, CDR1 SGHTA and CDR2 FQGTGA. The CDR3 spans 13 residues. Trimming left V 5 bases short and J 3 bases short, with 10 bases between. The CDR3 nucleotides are TGTGCCAGCAGCAGAAACCGGGAAGAGACCCAGTACTTC. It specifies CASSRNREETQYF.

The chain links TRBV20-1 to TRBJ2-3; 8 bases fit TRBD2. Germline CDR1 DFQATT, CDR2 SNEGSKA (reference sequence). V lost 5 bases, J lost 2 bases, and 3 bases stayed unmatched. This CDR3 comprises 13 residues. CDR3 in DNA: TGCAGTGCTGAAGCGGGGGTCACAGATACGCAGTATTTT. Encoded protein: CSAEAGVTDTQYF.

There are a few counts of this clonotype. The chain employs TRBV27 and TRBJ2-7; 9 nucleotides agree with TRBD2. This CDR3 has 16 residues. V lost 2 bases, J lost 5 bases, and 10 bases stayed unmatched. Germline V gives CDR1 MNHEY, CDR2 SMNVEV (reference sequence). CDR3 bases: TGTGCCAGCAGTTTAGCCTCCGGGACTAGCCACCACGAGCAGTACTTC. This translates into CASSLASGTSHHEQYF.